The sequence of this T cell receptor beta chain was determined in a study of blood T cells in healthy people across ages (dated by TCRdb to 2014 to 2015). With respect to the entire study: Template switching captured roughly one uniquely barcoded TCR beta cDNA molecule per two T cells in model experiments. Age-related changes in TCR beta repertoire diversity were measured in the study by deep sequencing normalized with unique cDNA molecular identifiers. The donors were divided into four age groups: young (average around 17 years), middle-aged (under 40), aged (62) and long-lived (82). To avoid experimental bias, donors of different ages were randomly spread across the sequencing lanes. For two donors (one aged 18 to 30 and one aged 80 or older), the study analyzed two additional independent replicas of 1 million unique cDNA reads from the same blood draw. Results the study describes overall, beyond this receptor: Compared with the aged group, more naive CD4+ T cells, fewer expanded clones and increased TCR diversity were shown by the long-lived group, suggesting age selection. Because profiling used bulk unsorted PBMCs, naive and antigen-experienced compartments could not be compared conclusively. Estimates of total diversity based on one million sequenced T cells were regarded as lower bounds and as underestimates. There was a strong correlation between observed TCR beta diversity and the percentage of naive T cells measured by flow cytometry. As age increased, observed TCR beta diversity per million T cells dropped in a roughly linear way, and a significant reduction was already evident by age 40. Donor CMV infection status was unknown, potentially confounding age-related changes in expanded clonotypes.

Systemically healthy Caucasian individuals from Russia, around 38 in total and aged about 6 to 95 years, were included as donors. Approximately 9 milliliters of peripheral blood were collected from each donor into EDTA-treated Vacutainer tubes. Ficoll-Paque density-gradient centrifugation was used to isolate PBMCs, with at least 7 million per sample. Trizol reagent was used to extract total RNA from the PBMCs, yielding at least 5 micrograms per sample. For every donor, flow cytometry on a PBMC aliquot measured the percentage of naive CD45RAhigh/CD27high T cells. A note on this clonotype: Its target antigen remains unknown. No per-base quality is available; no much larger clone lies one base away.

Receptor libraries were prepared by 5' RACE. Sequencing was performed on an Illumina HiSeq 2500. A second PCR of 7 to 11 cycles was performed with a sample-barcoded 5' primer and a J-beta primer mix. A unique molecular identifier was introduced onto each TCR beta cDNA molecule by a template-switch 5' adaptor carrying 12 random nucleotides. At least 2.5 million CDR3-containing paired-end reads were obtained from each sample. First-strand cDNA synthesis was performed from all RNA using the Mint cDNA synthesis kit, with priming by a TRBC-specific oligonucleotide. After uracil-DNA glycosylase treatment, a first 18-cycle PCR used universal primers M1SS and BC2_uni_R on all cDNA. For the original study's pipeline: Each sample was normalized by randomly selecting 1 million high-quality reads, each carrying a distinct molecular identifier. Reads sharing molecular identifiers were discarded rather than binned into consensus sequences. CDR3 identification, clonotype clustering and error correction used MiTCR with a Q25 quality threshold and the strictest error-elimination algorithm. Lower-bound total TCR beta diversity was estimated with a nonparametric unseen species model using Euler transformation. TCRdb trimmed public reads at Q25 via fastp, called clones via MiXCR and kept in-frame beta chains. Every entry covers one CDR3 protein and lists the most common genes and DNA from its rows. These V and J calls originate from TCRdb's pipeline instead of the authors' own analysis. The sample table lists roughly 730,000 distinct CDR3 sequences, more than 50% of them with a count of one. Roughly 26% of the sample is in the top ten clones.

CDR1 and CDR2 are read off the germline V gene (reference sequence) as LGHDT and YNNKEL. V and J are truncated by 2 bases and 6 bases respectively, leaving an intervening sequence of 8 bases. The CDR3 sequence holds 13 residues, the cysteine and phenylalanine included. Solely the CDR3 DNA is kept, with 39 bases framed from the first base. This clonotype originated in a man aged 40-55 years in good health. Sample: blood. The chain employs TRBV3-1 and TRBJ2-4, with no confidently assigned D gene. The CDR3 corresponds to CASSQFWGNIQYF. DNA sequence: TGTGCCAGCAGCCAATTCTGGGGAAACATTCAGTACTTC.